This T cell receptor beta chain was sequenced for a study of shared clonotypes between healthy human individuals. Findings and caveats of the study: Shared clonotypes: about 5% naive CD4, around 3.5% naive CD8, about 2.4% memory CD4, more than 0.3% memory CD8. Against clonotypes common to all four donors, non-shared ones had lower generation probabilities. How much donors shared clonotypes was expected to be affected by sequencing depth.

Concerning this clone itself: Its antigen is currently unknown.

CD45RA-negative memory and CD45RA+ naive subsets were split from the CD4+ cells. TCRdb's copy holds only in-frame clones and misses some; the assay was immunoSEQ multiplex PCR. This sample yields a few million clones, of which just over 90% are seen a single time; under 0.45% belongs to the top ten. Sequencing was performed on naive CD4+ T cells from PBMCs. Subset noted: CD45RA+ positively selected. The sequence was obtained from a man between 18 and 35 years old in good health. Some clones in this sample may be carry-over from other donors' samples.

This CDR3 reads CASSIRRGRYGYTF. Written as DNA, the CDR3 is TGTGCCAGCAGTATCCGGAGGGGGAGGTATGGCTACACCTTC. This chain links TRBV27 with TRBJ1-2; tentative D call: TRBD1 (6 bases). CDR1 is MNHEY, CDR2 SMNVEV, per germline (reference sequence). V lost 5 bases and J lost 5, with 15 bases in between. The CDR3 has 14 amino acids.